This TCR beta chain was obtained from a study of T cell repertoires in cytomegalovirus infection. Study details: Public TCR beta signatures were indicative of both CMV infection and a matching HLA type.

Study conclusions and caveats: In two of eight donors, the top clonotype was HLA-C-restricted CMV-specific. Cumulative public TCR beta family frequency identified CMV carriers with the relevant HLA.

Germline CDR1 and CDR2: MNHEY and SMNVEV (reference sequence). V was pared by 5 bases and J by 0 bases, with 8 bases between. This CDR3 comprises 14 residues. From the reads, TCRdb called clonotypes with MiXCR, one entry per CDR3 protein. The data show 250,000 or so distinct CDR3 sequences, with over 15% seen just once and roughly 45% held by the top ten. With respect to this clonotype: Its specificity is not known.

The sequence derives from a human donor in good health (CMV status not recorded). Some clones in this sample may be carry-over from other donors' samples. Material for sequencing was CD8+ T cells from PBMCs. The V call is TRBV27, the J call TRBJ1-5; D gene ambiguous. Here the CDR3 reads CASSQTYSNQPQHF. The DNA of the CDR3 is TGTGCCAGCAGTCAGACATATAGCAATCAGCCCCAGCATTTT.